This section outlines one TCR beta chain sequence together with its context. Vbeta (60) and Jbeta (13) primers were used in the PCR. Produced via immunoSEQ multiplex PCR; TCRdb's table is partial and in-frame only. The data show approximately 180,000 clones, over 65% seen once. The sample belongs to a study of cytomegalovirus exposure and HLA in healthy donors. The sequencing sample was made of PBMCs. The source of this sequence is a woman in her thirties in good health and CMV-seropositive.

This CDR3 is CASSLGDTFYEQYF. The DNA for the CDR3 is TGTGCCAGCAGCCTTGGGGACACCTTCTACGAGCAGTACTTC. The V and J genes are TRBV7-2 and TRBJ2-7; a possible D gene is TRBD1 (6 bases). V lost 5 bases and J lost 3, with 14 bases in between. This CDR3 has 14 amino acids. Germline values: CDR1 SGHTA, CDR2 FQGNSA.